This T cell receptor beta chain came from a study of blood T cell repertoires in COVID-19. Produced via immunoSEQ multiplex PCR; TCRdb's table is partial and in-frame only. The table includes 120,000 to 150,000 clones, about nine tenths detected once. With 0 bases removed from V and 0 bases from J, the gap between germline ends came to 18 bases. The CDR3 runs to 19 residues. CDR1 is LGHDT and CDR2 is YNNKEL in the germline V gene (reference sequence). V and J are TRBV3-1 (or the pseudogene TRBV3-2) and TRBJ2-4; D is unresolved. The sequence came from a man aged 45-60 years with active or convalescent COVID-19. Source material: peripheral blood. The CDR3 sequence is CASSQDWAAIPLAKNIQYF. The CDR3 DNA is TGTGCCAGCAGCCAAGATTGGGCCGCCATACCTTTAGCCAAAAACATTCAGTACTTC.